The source of this TCR beta chain is a study of CD8+CD57+ T cells in acquired aplastic anemia. Whole-study context: The average for DNA from sorted CD4+ and CD8+ cells was 3.2 ug.

Investigators profiled TCR beta VDJ and CDR3 from genomic DNA template. A single record per CDR3 protein comes from TCRdb applying MiXCR to the reads. The sample shows around 250,000 distinct CDR3 sequences, approximately 55% of them seen only once. Regarding this clonotype: No antigen is known for it.

Study-level findings and limits: Twenty-nine was the count of CD8+ CDR3 sequences that patients shared with controls. Researchers reported that CD8+ Simpson's diversity was not significantly different in patients versus controls.

There are 14 residues in the CDR3. Germline values: CDR1 SGHVS, CDR2 FQNEAQ. V lost 1 base and J 7 bases, leaving 13 bases between the germline ends. The sequencing input was sorted CD4+, CD8+, or CD8+CD57+ T cells (not recorded which) from PBMCs. The TCR sequence derives from a human donor with severe aplastic anemia or a healthy control (not recorded which). The chain recombines TRBV7-8 with TRBJ2-5; D might be TRBD2 (5 bases). CDR3 amino acids: CASSLGGSAGTQYF. CDR3 coding DNA: TGTGCCAGCAGCTTAGGAGGGTCTGCGGGGACCCAGTACTTC.